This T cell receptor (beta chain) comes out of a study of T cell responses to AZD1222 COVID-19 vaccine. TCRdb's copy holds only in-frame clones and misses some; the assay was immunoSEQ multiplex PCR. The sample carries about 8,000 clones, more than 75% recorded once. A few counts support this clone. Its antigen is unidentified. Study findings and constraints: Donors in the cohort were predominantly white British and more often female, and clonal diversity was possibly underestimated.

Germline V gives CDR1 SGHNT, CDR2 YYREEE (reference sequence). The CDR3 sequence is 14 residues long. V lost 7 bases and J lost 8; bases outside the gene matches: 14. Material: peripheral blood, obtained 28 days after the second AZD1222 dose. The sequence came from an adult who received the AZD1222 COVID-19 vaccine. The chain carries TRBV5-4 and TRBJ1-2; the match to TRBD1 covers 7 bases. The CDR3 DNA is TGTGCCAGCCTATCGAGACAGGGCTTGGAGGGCTACACCTTC. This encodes CASLSRQGLEGYTF. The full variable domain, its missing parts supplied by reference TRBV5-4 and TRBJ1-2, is ETGVTQSPTHLIKTRGQQVTLRCSSQSGHNTVSWYQQALGQGPQFIFQYYREEENGRGNFPPRFSGLQFPNYSSELNVNALELDDSALYLCASLSRQGLEGYTFGSGTRLTVV.